This T cell receptor (beta chain) was recorded in a study of PD-1 blockade in classical Hodgkin lymphoma. Study results and caveats: When set against healthy donors, newly diagnosed patients were reported to show lower baseline TCR diversity. Compared with baseline, CD4+ but not CD8+ TCR diversity had risen significantly by C4D1. Reasons behind the repertoire differences stay unclear, perhaps disease activity or earlier therapy. Patients newly diagnosed and complete responders had comparable baseline diversity.

Following autologous stem cell transplantation, relapse occurred in every patient, and exposure to brentuximab vedotin varied. Germline V gene data show CDR1 as LNHDA and CDR2 as SQIVND (reference sequence). The CDR3 spans 16 residues. V was pared by 1 base and J by 2 bases, with 3 bases of the junction left unmatched. Profiling relied on immunoSEQ multiplex PCR, and the TCRdb table lists in-frame clones only, not all of them. Among more than 50,000 clones, under 95% were seen once, and the ten largest hold approximately 9.9%. On this clone itself: Its target is unknown.

The chain has TRBV19 and TRBJ2-1; 9 bases agree with TRBD2. The source was peripheral blood mononuclear cells (PBMCs), collected at baseline. The sequence came from a human donor with classical Hodgkin lymphoma. CDR3 sequence (DNA): TGTGCCAGTAGTATAGTTAGCGGGGGCACCTACAATGAGCAGTTCTTC. Translating it yields CASSIVSGGTYNEQFF.